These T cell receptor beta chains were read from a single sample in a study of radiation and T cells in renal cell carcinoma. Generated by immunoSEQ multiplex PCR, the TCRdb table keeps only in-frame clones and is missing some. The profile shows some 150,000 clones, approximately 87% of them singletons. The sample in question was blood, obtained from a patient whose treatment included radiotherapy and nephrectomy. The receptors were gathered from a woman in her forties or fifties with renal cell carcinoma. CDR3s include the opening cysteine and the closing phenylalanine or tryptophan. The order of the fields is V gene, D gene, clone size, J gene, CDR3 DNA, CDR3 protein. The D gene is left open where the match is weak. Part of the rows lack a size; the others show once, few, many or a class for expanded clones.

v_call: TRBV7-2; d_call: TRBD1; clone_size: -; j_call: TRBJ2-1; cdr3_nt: TGTGCCAGCAGCCCAGACAGGGTTTCAATGGATGAGCAGTTCTTC; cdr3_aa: CASSPDRVSMDEQFF
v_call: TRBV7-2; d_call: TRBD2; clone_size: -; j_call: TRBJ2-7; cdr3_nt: TGTGCCAGCAGCGCCGGACTAGCGGGAGTCAACGAGCAGTACTTC; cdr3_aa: CASSAGLAGVNEQYF
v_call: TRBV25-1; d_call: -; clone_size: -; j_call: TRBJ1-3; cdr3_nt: TGTGCCAGCAGACGAGGGACGAACTCTGGAAACACCATATATTTT; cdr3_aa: CASRRGTNSGNTIYF
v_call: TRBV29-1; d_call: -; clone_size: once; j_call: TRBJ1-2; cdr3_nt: TGCAGCGTTCTCCCCGCGGGCAGCGACTATGGCTACACCTTC; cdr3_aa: CSVLPAGSDYGYTF
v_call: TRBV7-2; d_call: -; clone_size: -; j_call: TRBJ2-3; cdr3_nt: TGTGCCAGCAGCTTAGCTATCCCCGGCAGGGGCCAAGATACGCAGTATTTT; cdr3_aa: CASSLAIPGRGQDTQYF
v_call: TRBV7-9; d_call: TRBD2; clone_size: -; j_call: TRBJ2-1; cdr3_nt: TGTGCCAGCAGCTTAGACCGTGCCCGGGGGGATCTCTACAATGAGCAGTTCTTC; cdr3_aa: CASSLDRARGDLYNEQFF
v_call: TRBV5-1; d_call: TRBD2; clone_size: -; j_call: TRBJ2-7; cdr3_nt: TGCGCCAGCAGCGGCGGACTAGCGGGGGGAGAGCAGTACTTC; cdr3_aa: CASSGGLAGGEQYF
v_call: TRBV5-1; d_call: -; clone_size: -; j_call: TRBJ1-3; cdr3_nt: TGCGCCAGCAGCCCCGGCCCAGGGCCTGGAAACACCATATATTTT; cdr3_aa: CASSPGPGPGNTIYF
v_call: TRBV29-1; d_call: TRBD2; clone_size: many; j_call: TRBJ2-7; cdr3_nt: TGCAGCGTCGCCTTCACTAGCGGGGGTGAGCAGTACTTC; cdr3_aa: CSVAFTSGGEQYF
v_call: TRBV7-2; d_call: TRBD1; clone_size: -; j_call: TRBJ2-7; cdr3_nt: TGTGCCAGCAGCTTACCTGGGACAGGAGACTACGAGCAGTACTTC; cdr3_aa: CASSLPGTGDYEQYF
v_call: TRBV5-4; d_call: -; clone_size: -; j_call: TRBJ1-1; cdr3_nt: TGTGCCAGCAGCTTTCAGGGGACCATGAACACTGAAGCTTTCTTT; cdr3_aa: CASSFQGTMNTEAFF
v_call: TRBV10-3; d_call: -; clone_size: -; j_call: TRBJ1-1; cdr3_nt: TGTGCCACTAAACCGGGGGGCATAGCCACTGAAGCTTTCTTT; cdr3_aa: CATKPGGIATEAFF
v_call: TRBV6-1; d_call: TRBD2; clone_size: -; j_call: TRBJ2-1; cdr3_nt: TGTGCCAGCATCCCGGGACTAGCGGGGGGAGAGCAGTTCTTC; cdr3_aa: CASIPGLAGGEQFF
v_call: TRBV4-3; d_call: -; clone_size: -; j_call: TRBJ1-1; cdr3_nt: TGCGCCAGCAGCCAAGACAGGGCCTACACTGAAGCTTTCTTT; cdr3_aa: CASSQDRAYTEAFF
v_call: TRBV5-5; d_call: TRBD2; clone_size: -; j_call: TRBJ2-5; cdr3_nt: TGTGCCAGCGGCTTAGCGGGGGGCGTTCGGGAGACCCAGTACTTC; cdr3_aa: CASGLAGGVRETQYF
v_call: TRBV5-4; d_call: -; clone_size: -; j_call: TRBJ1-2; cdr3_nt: TGTGCCAGCAGCCCGCAGGGGTACACTAACTATGGCTACACCTTC; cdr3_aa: CASSPQGYTNYGYTF
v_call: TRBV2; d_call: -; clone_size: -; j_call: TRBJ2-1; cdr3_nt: TGTGCCAGCAGTGAAACCCCTTACTCTAGAAGCGTTGGGGATGAGCAGTTCTTC; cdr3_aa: CASSETPYSRSVGDEQFF
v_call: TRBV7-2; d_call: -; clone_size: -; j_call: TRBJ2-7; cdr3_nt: TGTGCCAGCAGCTCGCCGCAGGAAGTGCAGTACTTC; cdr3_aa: CASSSPQEVQYF
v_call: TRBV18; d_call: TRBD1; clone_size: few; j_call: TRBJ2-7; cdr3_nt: TGTGCCAGCTCACCACTCGGCCAGGGGGACACCTACGAGCAGTACTTC; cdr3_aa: CASSPLGQGDTYEQYF